The next 21 T cell receptor beta chains were all read from a single sample in a study of blood T cell repertoires in COVID-19. The table came from immunoSEQ multiplex PCR; TCRdb's copy has only in-frame clones and leaves some out. The sample records under 200,000 clones, 80% to 90% being singletons. Sequences were obtained from peripheral blood. The receptor set was obtained from a woman between 55 and 75 years old who had recovered from COVID-19.

The chain couples TRBV24-1 to TRBJ2-1, with 9 bases identical to TRBD1. Germline V lookup: CDR1 KGHDR, CDR2 SFDVKD. The ends lost 9 bases at V and 12 bases at J; junction bases unmatched: 8. The CDR3 contains 12 residues. CDR3 in DNA: TGTGCCACCGCATACACAGGGGGCGTGCAGTTCTTC. This codes for CATAYTGGVQFF.

This clone has only a few counts. This sequence joins TRBV19 and TRBJ2-5, with 12 bases that match TRBD2. The J segment lost 7 bases and the V segment lost 8 bases, leaving 8 bases of the junction unmatched. The germline V gene encodes CDR1 LNHDA and CDR2 SQIVND (reference sequence). This CDR3 contains 14 residues. The DNA of the CDR3 is TGTGCCAGTGAGTGGACTAGCGGGGCGGGGACCCAGTACTTC. Its translation is CASEWTSGAGTQYF.

The genes are TRBV6-5 and TRBJ2-5; TRBD1 aligns across 7 bases. The CDR3 length is 13 residues. The V and J ends lost 6 bases and 5 bases, in that order; junction bases with no gene match: 6. Germline V gene sequence: CDR1 MNHEY, CDR2 SVGAGI. In DNA, the CDR3 is TGTGCCAGCAGCAACGTCAGGGGGGAGACCCAGTACTTC. Translating gives CASSNVRGETQYF.

The gene calls are TRBV21-1 and TRBJ1-5; TRBD1, the D gene given by the table, was not confirmed from the DNA. TRBV21-1 is a pseudogene. There are 14 residues in the CDR3. This CDR3 reads CASSKTRGYQPQHF. The CDR3 region has the DNA TGTGCCAGCAGCAAAACCAGGGGGTATCAGCCCCAGCATTTT.

This chain uses TRBV12-3 or TRBV12-4 with TRBJ1-1; D may be TRBD1 (6 bases). V was clipped by 6 bases and J by 6 bases, with 14 bases between them. The CDR3 totals 13 residues. The CDR3 reads CASSRLQGPEAFF. CDR3 DNA sequence: TGTGCCAGCAGCAGGCTACAGGGACCTGAAGCTTTCTTT.

The chain is built from TRBV6-1 and TRBJ1-2; a possible D gene is TRBD1 (5 bases). V lost 2 bases and J 5 bases, leaving 12 bases between the germline ends. The CDR3 is 14 amino acids. The germline V gene has CDR1 MNHNS and CDR2 SASEGT. CDR3 sequence reads: CASSEPGVGYGYTF. DNA of the CDR3: TGTGCCAGCAGTGAACCGGGGGTGGGATATGGCTACACCTTC.

Notes on this clone: The conserved final phenylalanine or tryptophan is absent from the CDR3, which likely points to a read error. The limits of the CDR3 on the DNA are not certain, so only TCRdb's listed CDR3 is given. The chain combines TRBV7-8 with TRBJ1-3; TRBD1, the table's D call, lacks a check against the DNA. The germline V gene has CDR1 SGHVS and CDR2 FQNEAQ. The CDR3 extends over 11 residues, inclusive of both ends. CDR3 sequence: CASSNRDSITV.

V and J are TRBV28 and TRBJ2-5; TRBD2 matches 9 bases. This CDR3 has 14 amino acids. Germline CDR1 MDHEN, CDR2 SYDVKM. V was pared by 7 bases and J by 5 bases, with 8 bases of the junction left unmatched. The CDR3 reads CASKGAGGMETQYF. CDR3 DNA: TGTGCCAGCAAGGGCGCGGGGGGGATGGAGACCCAGTACTTC.

The chain joins TRBV3-1 (or the pseudogene TRBV3-2) to TRBJ2-5; 9 nucleotides align to TRBD2. V lost 0 bases and J lost 9; bases outside the gene matches: 20. Germline loops: CDR1 LGHDT, CDR2 YNNKEL (reference sequence). The CDR3 extends over 19 amino acids. CDR3 nucleotide sequence: TGTGCCAGCAGCCAAGATGGGGGACTAGCACGTTCACCCTCGGAGGCCCAGTACTTC. Its translation is CASSQDGGLARSPSEAQYF.

The chain links TRBV12-5 to TRBJ2-5; D unresolved. V dropped 2 bases and J dropped 4 bases, with 11 bases sitting between them. The CDR3 is 14 amino acids. From germline, CDR1 is LGHNT and CDR2 FRNRAP. CDR3 sequence reads: CASGLMPGTETQYF. CDR3 nucleotide sequence: TGTGCTAGTGGTTTGATGCCAGGAACAGAGACCCAGTACTTC.

The CDR3 loop reads CASSQDRESGYTF. The CDR3 DNA is TGTGCCAGCAGCCAAGACAGGGAGTCTGGCTACACCTTC. The rearrangement joins TRBV28 to TRBJ1-2; 7 bases align to TRBD1. CDR3 size: 13 residues. V trimming: 6 bases; J trimming: 7 bases; junction bases outside the gene matches: 8. The germline gives CDR1 MDHEN, CDR2 SYDVKM.

This clone was seen only once. This chain connects TRBV5-6 to TRBJ2-5; D is unresolved. The CDR3 covers 13 residues. V shed 0 bases and J shed 4 bases, with 7 bases lying between them. Germline V CDR1 and CDR2: SGHDT, YYEEEE. CDR3 protein: CASSLGVGETQYF. The CDR3 DNA follows: TGTGCCAGCAGCTTGGGCGTCGGAGAGACCCAGTACTTC.

This chain's CDR3 is CASSYGGIYAIQYF. CDR3 nucleotide sequence: TGTGCCAGCTCATATGGGGGCATCTACGCCATTCAGTACTTC. The rearrangement joins TRBV2 to TRBJ2-4; TRBD1 might be the D (6 bases). V lost 8 bases to trimming and J lost 9 bases, with 20 bases between them. In germline, CDR1 is SNHLY, CDR2 FYNNEI. The CDR3 length is 14 residues.

The chain employs TRBV5-1 and TRBJ1-5; D unresolved. This CDR3 is built from 15 residues. Trimming shortened V by 0 bases and J by 2 bases, and 9 bases separated the two germline ends. Germline V lookup: CDR1 SGHRS, CDR2 YFSETQ. The DNA for the CDR3 is TGCGCCAGCAGCTTGGCGGGGAGAGGCAATCAGCCCCAGCATTTT. It encodes CASSLAGRGNQPQHF.

The chain joins TRBV30 to TRBJ2-1, with 11 bases fitting TRBD2. V shed 3 bases and J 4 bases; nucleotides not matched to a gene: 11. From germline, CDR1 is GTSNPN and CDR2 SVGIG (reference sequence). The CDR3 is 17 amino acids. The CDR3 protein is CAWSKPGLADPYNEQFF. The DNA for the CDR3 is TGTGCCTGGAGCAAACCGGGACTAGCGGACCCTTACAATGAGCAGTTCTTC.

The V gene is TRBV27, the J gene TRBJ2-3; 9 bases agree with TRBD2. This CDR3 spans 18 amino acids. In germline, CDR1 is MNHEY, CDR2 SMNVEV (reference sequence). J was trimmed by 0 bases and V by 4 bases; bases with no gene match: 11. The CDR3 here is CASSSPSGVFISTDTQYF. CDR3 DNA: TGTGCCAGCAGTTCCCCTAGCGGGGTGTTCATAAGCACAGATACGCAGTATTTT.

The chain uses TRBV4-3 and TRBJ2-7; a possible D gene is TRBD2 (6 bases). CDR1 is LGHNA, CDR2 YSLEER, per germline. This CDR3 is 15 amino acids long. With 0 bases removed from V and 3 bases from J, the gap between germline ends came to 12 bases. For the CDR3, the DNA is TGCGCCAGCAGCCAAGATCGTGGGGGAGGCTACGAGCAGTACTTC. Protein product: CASSQDRGGGYEQYF.

There are a few counts of this clone. The J gene is TRBJ1-1, the V gene TRBV5-4, with TRBD1 as a possible D gene (5 bases). Germline V gene sequence: CDR1 SGHNT, CDR2 YYREEE (reference sequence). The CDR3 is 14 residues long. The V and J ends lost 5 bases and 4 bases respectively, with 15 bases between them. The CDR3 protein is CASRRSYGGTEAFF. The CDR3 region has the DNA TGTGCCAGCAGGAGGAGCTACGGGGGCACTGAAGCTTTCTTT.

The chain couples TRBV28 to TRBJ2-7; maybe TRBD1 (6 bases). Germline values: CDR1 MDHEN, CDR2 SYDVKM. This CDR3 has 13 residues. V gave up 8 bases and J gave up 4 bases, with 15 bases separating them. The CDR3 DNA sequence: TGTGCCAGCGCCTCCGGACAGACATACGAGCAGTACTTC. Protein product: CASASGQTYEQYF.

This chain connects TRBV10-3 to TRBJ2-5; a weak D match, TRBD2 (5 bases). Trimming left V 6 bases short and J 8 bases short, with 19 bases between. Germline V gene sequence: CDR1 ENHRY, CDR2 SYGVKD. CDR3 size: 14 residues. The CDR3 loop is CAISETRMGDTQYF. CDR3 DNA sequence: TGTGCCATCAGCGAAACTAGGATGGGAGATACCCAGTACTTC.

The J gene is TRBJ2-1, the V gene TRBV7-9; 9 bases agree with TRBD2. The CDR3 is 12 residues long. CDR1 is SEHNR, CDR2 FQNEAQ, per germline (reference sequence). The junction had 2 bases not matched to a gene; V was cut back by 4 bases and J by 10 bases. The CDR3 DNA is TGTGCCAGCAGCTCAAGCGGGGGGGAGCAGTTCTTC. Its translation: CASSSSGGEQFF.